Listed below are T cell receptor beta chains from one sample, sequenced in a study of long-term antiretroviral therapy in people with HIV. Generated by immunoSEQ multiplex PCR, the TCRdb table keeps only in-frame clones and is missing some. The sample lists nearly 25,000 clones; 65% to 80% were seen once. Source: unsorted PBMCs, taken 1.2 years after starting antiretroviral therapy. Receptor source: a middle-aged woman with HIV. Each CDR3 is given with its conserved first and last residue.

v_call	j_call	cdr3_length	cdr3_aa
TRBV19	TRBJ2-1	17	CASSILKDGTRYNEQFF
TRBV27	TRBJ1-5	14	CASSLGPRGQPQHF
TRBV13	TRBJ2-3	17	CASSLLKTSGPPDTQYF
TRBV30	TRBJ2-3	20	CAWNGGFTPRPSGSTDTQYF
TRBV6-1	TRBJ1-5	13	CASSASDHQPQHF
TRBV10-3	TRBJ1-1	13	CAISESMNTEAFF
TRBV9	TRBJ2-7	12	CASSELVTEQYF
TRBV19	TRBJ1-5	15	CASVPGQVYNQPQHF
TRBV7-9	TRBJ2-1	15	CASSLALGQYNEQFF
TRBV9	TRBJ1-2	13	CASSVAGAYGYTF
TRBV6-1	TRBJ1-2	14	CASSEGLLGYGYTF
TRBV6-1	TRBJ1-4	15	CANRDRGATNEKLFF
TRBV7-9	TRBJ2-7	15	CASSLSGPAGSEQYF
TRBV4-1	TRBJ2-7	15	CASSPEQGSSYEQYF
TRBV2	TRBJ2-7	15	CASSAIGGSSYEQYF
TRBV5-4	TRBJ2-3	14	CASSFSGQSDTQYF
TRBV11-2	TRBJ2-1	14	CASVPQGSYNEQFF
TRBV5-4	TRBJ1-2	16	CASGRSGVPSPYGYTF
TRBV11-1	TRBJ2-5	16	CASSLESPGAGETQYF
TRBV6-5	TRBJ2-1	15	CASSYKAGGRNEQFF
TRBV5-6	TRBJ2-5	13	CASSSAYQETQYF
TRBV30	TRBJ2-7	15	CAWSAGQGAFYEQYF
TRBV29-1	TRBJ2-1	14	CSAVELAGYNEQFF
TRBV10-3	TRBJ2-7	15	CAIGGGIAGGGEQYF
TRBV5-1	TRBJ2-5	14	CASSVGTEQETQYF
TRBV5-6	TRBJ1-3	14	CASSFLTDGNTIYF
TRBV5-6	TRBJ1-5	16	CASSLEGTESNQPQHF
TRBV7-8	TRBJ1-1	16	CASSLTGGAGGTEAFF
TRBV4-1	TRBJ2-5	15	CASSQDQEAAETQYF
TRBV4-1	TRBJ2-2	17	CASSQGGTGLNTGELFF
TRBV18	TRBJ2-1	12	CASSPRANEQFF
TRBV30	TRBJ2-7	13	CAWSGTEKYEQYF
TRBV7-9	TRBJ2-3	15	CASSSRPSGEDTQYF
TRBV5-4	TRBJ2-5	13	CASSLSGEETQYF
TRBV27	TRBJ2-2	14	CASSLMSGTGELFF
TRBV6-6	TRBJ1-5	14	CASSYLGNNQPQHF
TRBV6-5	TRBJ2-1	13	CASSSTGLAGQFF
TRBV5-6	TRBJ2-1	14	CASLEASSYNEQFF
TRBV7-9	TRBJ1-2	16	CASSSHRLQGEYGYTF
TRBV5-1	TRBJ2-1	16	CASSLEGAGLHNEQFF
TRBV11-2	TRBJ2-2	17	CASSGGGRGPNTGELFF
TRBV7-9	TRBJ2-3	15	CASSPGTANTDTQYF
TRBV5-1	TRBJ2-1	13	CASSLFGDYEQFF
TRBV10-2	TRBJ2-5	14	CASSELGRGETQYF
TRBV4-1	TRBJ1-1	14	CASSPKMGGTEAFF
TRBV30	TRBJ2-1	14	CAWSEGTSYNEQFF
TRBV11-3	TRBJ2-1	13	CASSLSSNNEQFF